The present T cell receptor beta chain was sequenced within a study of T cell repertoires in cytomegalovirus infection. TCRdb fed the reads into MiXCR, producing one record per CDR3 protein. The data show 600,000 to 800,000 distinct CDR3 sequences, around 24% seen once. Between the trimmed V and J ends, which lost 2 bases and 6 bases, there was a span of 14 bases. This CDR3 is built from 16 residues. Germline assignment: CDR1 MNHEY and CDR2 SMNVEV (reference sequence). This clonotype was found a few times. Source material: CD8+ T cells from PBMCs. This sequence was found in a human donor in good health (CMV status not recorded). Some clones in this sample may be carry-over from other donors' samples. This chain uses TRBV27 with TRBJ1-6; D is unclear. CDR3 amino acids: CASSLTDPRFNSPLHF. As DNA, the CDR3 is TGTGCCAGCAGTTTAACCGACCCGAGGTTTAATTCACCCCTCCACTTT.